These T cell receptor beta chains were read from a single sample in a study of cytomegalovirus exposure and HLA in healthy donors. Data came from immunoSEQ multiplex PCR; TCRdb stores just in-frame clones and leaves some out. The sample contains some 100,000 clones, about four fifths of which appear only once. Sequenced: PBMCs. The source is a woman in her 70s in good health and CMV-seropositive. The CDR3 runs from the conserved cysteine through the conserved F or W. Each record gives: V gene, J gene, clone size, D gene, CDR3 protein, CDR3 DNA. A D gene is named only where the DNA matches it firmly. Some rows mark clone size as missing; the rest say once, few, many or name a class of expanded clone.

>TRBV5-4|TRBJ2-7|NA|NA
CASSFKGAGEQYF
TGTGCCAGCAGCTTCAAAGGGGCAGGGGAGCAGTACTTC
>TRBV5-6|TRBJ2-7|NA|TRBD1
CASSLGQVQYF
TGTGCCAGCAGCTTAGGACAGGTTCAGTACTTC
>TRBV28|TRBJ2-3|NA|NA
CASLEGGRDYSTDTQYF
TGTGCCAGCCTAGAAGGGGGGCGGGACTATAGCACAGATACGCAGTATTTT
>TRBV9|TRBJ2-1|few|TRBD2
CASSPYASGSGNEQFF
TGTGCCAGCAGCCCCTACGCTAGCGGGTCTGGTAATGAGCAGTTCTTC
>TRBV18|TRBJ1-2|NA|NA
CASSPGTMSGSYTF
TGTGCCAGCTCACCAGGGACAATGAGCGGTAGCTACACCTTC
>TRBV6-4|TRBJ2-2|few|NA
CASSDLNTGELFF
TGTGCCAGCAGTGACCTAAACACCGGGGAGCTGTTTTTT
>TRBV9|TRBJ2-1|NA|NA
CASSRLVAGNEQFF
TGTGCCAGCAGCCGACTAGTTGCGGGTAATGAGCAGTTCTTC
>TRBV19|TRBJ2-3|once|TRBD2
CASKVTSGSGDWADTQYF
TGTGCCAGTAAGGTGACTAGCGGGAGTGGGGATTGGGCAGATACGCAGTATTTT
>TRBV5-1|TRBJ1-2|NA|TRBD1
CASTQSPGQTGGYTF
TGCGCCAGCACCCAAAGCCCGGGACAGACCGGGGGCTACACCTTC
>TRBV9|TRBJ2-1|NA|NA
CASSVDPSSYNEQFF
TGTGCCAGCAGCGTAGACCCGAGCTCCTACAATGAGCAGTTCTTC
>TRBV11-3|TRBJ1-3|few|NA
CASSPSGVAGNTIYF
TGTGCCAGCAGCCCATCCGGGGTAGCTGGAAACACCATATATTTT
>TRBV6-4|TRBJ1-4|NA|TRBD1
CASSEDDRVGFTATNEKLFF
TGTGCCAGCAGTGAGGATGACAGGGTTGGGTTCACTGCAACTAATGAAAAACTGTTTTTT
>TRBV5-4|TRBJ2-5|NA|NA
CASSLGSGRETQYF
TGTGCCAGCAGCTTGGGATCAGGGCGAGAGACCCAGTACTTC
>TRBV11-2|TRBJ2-7|NA|NA
CASSFSGSYEQYF
TGTGCCAGCAGCTTTAGCGGATCCTACGAGCAGTACTTC
>TRBV6-5|TRBJ2-7|NA|TRBD2
CASSYSLAGALYEQYF
TGTGCCAGCAGTTACTCACTAGCGGGAGCTTTATACGAGCAGTACTTC
>TRBV28|TRBJ2-2|NA|TRBD2
CASLAGANTGELFF
TGTGCCAGCCTAGCGGGAGCGAACACCGGGGAGCTGTTTTTT
>TRBV5-1|TRBJ1-2|NA|TRBD1
CASSPGQNYGYTF
TGCGCCAGCAGCCCGGGACAGAACTATGGCTACACCTTC
>TRBV18|TRBJ2-7|few|NA
CASSPGGQTGPYEQYF
TGTGCCAGCTCACCAGGGGGCCAGACAGGACCCTACGAGCAGTACTTC
>TRBV18|TRBJ1-3|NA|NA
CASSPLDFSSGNTIYF
TGTGCCAGCTCACCTTTGGACTTCAGCTCTGGAAACACCATATATTTT
>TRBV4-3|TRBJ2-7|NA|TRBD1
CASSRGQRYEQYF
TGCGCCAGCAGCCGGGGACAGCGCTACGAGCAGTACTTC
>TRBV25-1|TRBJ1-6|NA|NA
CASSDAGLSPLHF
TGTGCCAGCAGTGACGCAGGGTTATCACCCCTCCACTTT
>TRBV6-5|TRBJ2-4|NA|NA
CASSYQVGVGIQYF
TGTGCCAGCAGTTACCAGGTCGGTGTGGGCATTCAGTACTTC
>TRBV5-1|TRBJ2-7|NA|NA
CASSSSDQTLYEQYF
TGCGCCAGCAGCTCTAGCGACCAAACTCTCTACGAGCAGTACTTC
>TRBV13|TRBJ2-2|NA|NA
CASSPRGGGYTGELFF
TGTGCCAGCAGCCCTAGGGGGGGCGGATACACCGGGGAGCTGTTTTTT
>TRBV6-5|TRBJ1-5|NA|TRBD1
CASSYRGQGPQHF
TGTGCCAGCAGTTACCGCGGACAGGGACCTCAGCATTTT
>TRBV28|TRBJ2-7|few|TRBD2
CATRSRTSGSYEQYF
TGTGCCACCCGATCTAGGACTAGCGGGAGCTACGAGCAGTACTTC
>TRBV18|TRBJ1-1|NA|NA
CASSPGQNTEAFF
TGTGCCAGCTCACCGGGGCAGAACACTGAAGCTTTCTTT
>TRBV4-1|TRBJ2-5|NA|TRBD2
CASSQRLAVETQYF
TGCGCCAGCAGCCAAAGACTAGCGGTGGAGACCCAGTACTTC
>TRBV28|TRBJ2-5|NA|NA
CASREGTSYTGETQYF
TGTGCCAGCAGGGAAGGGACATCTTATACCGGGGAGACCCAGTACTTC
>TRBV5-6|TRBJ1-2|NA|TRBD1
CASSRQGQAIGYGYTF
TGTGCCAGCAGCCGACAGGGACAGGCCATTGGCTATGGCTACACCTTC
>TRBV4-3|TRBJ2-1|NA|TRBD2
CASSPRGLAGAHEQFF
TGCGCCAGCAGCCCTCGGGGCCTAGCGGGGGCACATGAGCAGTTCTTC
>TRBV28|TRBJ1-6|NA|NA
CASRGPGSFPLHF
TGTGCCAGCAGGGGGCCCGGGTCGTTTCCCCTCCACTTT
>TRBV7-2|TRBJ2-5|few|TRBD2
CASREVGLAGGRETQYF
TGTGCCAGCCGGGAGGTGGGGCTAGCGGGGGGGCGGGAGACCCAGTACTTC
>TRBV19|TRBJ2-6|NA|TRBD2
CASSVLAQPKGANVLTF
TGTGCCAGTAGTGTACTAGCGCAGCCTAAGGGGGCCAACGTCCTGACTTTC
>TRBV5-4|TRBJ2-2|NA|TRBD1
CASSPWTGNTGELFF
TGTGCCAGCAGCCCCTGGACAGGAAACACCGGGGAGCTGTTTTTT
>TRBV6-6|TRBJ2-4|NA|TRBD2
CASSTGLAGNIQYF
TGTGCCAGCAGTACGGGACTAGCGGGAAACATTCAGTACTTC
>TRBV28|TRBJ1-3|NA|NA
CASSSSGTGNTIYF
TGTGCCAGCAGTTCCTCAGGGACTGGAAACACCATATATTTT
>TRBV4-1|TRBJ2-7|NA|TRBD2
CASSQGLAGLSYEQYF
TGCGCCAGCAGCCAAGGACTAGCGGGTCTCTCCTACGAGCAGTACTTC
>TRBV28|TRBJ2-1|NA|TRBD2
CASTSPGLAGYNEQFF
TGTGCCAGCACGTCCCCCGGACTAGCGGGTTACAATGAGCAGTTCTTC
>TRBV7-2|TRBJ2-4|NA|TRBD1
CASSRRQGKNIQYF
TGTGCCAGCAGCCGCAGACAGGGGAAAAACATTCAGTACTTC
>TRBV6-1|TRBJ1-5|NA|NA
CASSELTGTLQPQHF
TGTGCCAGCAGTGAATTAACAGGGACCCTTCAGCCCCAGCATTTT
>TRBV5-4|TRBJ2-7|NA|NA
CASSLVGESSPQDF
TGTGCCAGCAGCTTGGTCGGTGAGTCATCCCCGCAGGACTTC